This T cell receptor beta chain was sequenced in a study of regulatory T cells in long-lasting Graves disease. Findings and caveats of the study: Newly diagnosed patients had higher TCR diversity than persistent Graves' patients did. Accuracy might have suffered from few samples.

Libraries of TCR beta came from iRepertoire HTBI primers plus Arm-PCR of CDR3 regions. Via MiXCR, TCRdb re-called the multiplex PCR reads, giving one row per CDR3 protein. This table has some 240,000 distinct CDR3 sequences, approximately 18% appearing once. The CDR3 is 13 residues long. The V end lost 1 base, the J end lost 4 bases, and 7 bases lay between the germline ends. Germline V CDR1 and CDR2: KGHSH, LQKENI. Time point specified: newly diagnosed GD, antithyroid drugs for less than 3 months. PBMC-derived RNA was used for the TCR library. Many counts were recorded for this clonotype. Its antigen is currently unknown. These same records also appear under a second study, on T cells in Graves' hyperthyroidism and ophthalmopathy.

V is TRBV18 and J is TRBJ2-5; D unclear. The sequenced sample was peripheral blood mononuclear cells (PBMCs), obtained at new diagnosis, from a patient treated with antithyroid drugs. The clonotype originates from a woman aged 25 to 39 with Graves disease. In DNA form, the CDR3 reads TGTGCCAGCTCACCACAGCAGTTAGAGACCCAGTACTTC. Protein sequence: CASSPQQLETQYF. Full variable domain (rest looked up from reference TRBV18 and TRBJ2-5): NAGVMQNPRHLVRRRGQEARLRCSPMKGHSHVYWYRQLPEEGLKFMVYLQKENIIDESGMPKERFSAEFPKEGPSILRIQQVVRGDSAAYFCASSPQQLETQYFGPGTRLLVL.